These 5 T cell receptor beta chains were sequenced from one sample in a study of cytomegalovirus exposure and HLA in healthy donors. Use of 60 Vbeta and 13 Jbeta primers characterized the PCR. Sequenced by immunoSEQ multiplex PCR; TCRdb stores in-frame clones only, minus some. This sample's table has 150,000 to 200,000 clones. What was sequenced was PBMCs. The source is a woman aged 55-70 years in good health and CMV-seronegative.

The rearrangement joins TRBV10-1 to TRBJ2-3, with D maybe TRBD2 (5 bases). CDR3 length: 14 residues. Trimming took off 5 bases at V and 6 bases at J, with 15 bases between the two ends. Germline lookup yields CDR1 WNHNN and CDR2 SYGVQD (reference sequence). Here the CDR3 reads CASSSERRPDTQYF. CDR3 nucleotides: TGCGCCAGCAGTAGCGAGCGGCGACCGGATACGCAGTATTTT.

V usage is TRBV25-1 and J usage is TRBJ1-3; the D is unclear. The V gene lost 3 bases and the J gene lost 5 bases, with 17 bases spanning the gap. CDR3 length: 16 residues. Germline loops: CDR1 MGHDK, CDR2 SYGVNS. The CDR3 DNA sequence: TGTGCCAGCAGTGAGCTCTACGAGGGCAAAAGAAACACCATATATTTT. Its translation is CASSELYEGKRNTIYF.

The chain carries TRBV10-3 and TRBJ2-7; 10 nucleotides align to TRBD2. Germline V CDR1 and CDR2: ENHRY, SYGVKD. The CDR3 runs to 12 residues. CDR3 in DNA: TGTGCTACTAGCGGGGAGTCCTACGAGCAGTACTTC. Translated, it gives CATSGESYEQYF.

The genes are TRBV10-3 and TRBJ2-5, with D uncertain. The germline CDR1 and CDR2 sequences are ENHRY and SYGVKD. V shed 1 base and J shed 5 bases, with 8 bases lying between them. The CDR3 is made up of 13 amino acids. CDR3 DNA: TGTGCCATCAGTGAGTTATTGCGGGAGACCCAGTACTTC. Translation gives CAISELLRETQYF.

The CDR3: CASSYPGTAKNIQYF. As DNA, the CDR3 is TGTGCCAGCAGTTACCCCGGGACTGCCAAAAACATTCAGTACTTC. This chain connects TRBV6-6 to TRBJ2-4; tentative D call: TRBD2 (6 bases). CDR1 is MNHNY, CDR2 SVGAGI, per germline (reference sequence). This CDR3 has 15 residues. Trimming cost V 2 bases and J 1 base, with 9 bases left between them.